Detailed here is one TCR beta chain. The junction does not match germline at one end; this may be a read error. The CDR3 contains 15 residues. Germline V gene lookup returns CDR1 SSHAT and CDR2 FNYEAQ (reference sequence). This record comes from a study of blood T cell repertoires in COVID-19. The overall study: Whether acute or convalescent, the COVID-19 samples came from the United States, Italy and Spain. Nucleic acid was either cDNA or gDNA, and it came from T cells, B-cell-depleted T cells, or PBMCs.

TCRdb's table, derived via immunoSEQ multiplex PCR, lists solely in-frame clones and lacks some. The sample includes 250,000 to 300,000 clones, roughly 90% seen only once; the top ten take over 2%. Sequences were obtained from peripheral blood. The rearrangement links TRBV7-7 to TRBJ2-5; D perhaps matches TRBD2 (6 bases). The TCR was taken from a woman between 50 and 59 years old who had recovered from COVID-19. The CDR3 DNA follows: TGTGCTAGCAGCTTAATTTTTGGGGGGTATGAGACCCAGTACTTC. Translated: CASSLIFGGYETQYF.